A single sample gave rise to the 10 T cell receptor beta chains below, sequenced in a study of T cell changes during pregnancy in multiple sclerosis. Clones were read by immunoSEQ multiplex PCR, and TCRdb kept only the in-frame ones, dropping some. The table includes 50,000 to 70,000 clones, roughly 91% detected once. The sample here was peripheral blood, taken after pregnancy. These receptors originate from a female donor in good health, enrolled as a control in a pregnancy study.

The chain couples TRBV2 to TRBJ2-7, with 9 bases identical to TRBD1. The germline gives CDR1 SNHLY, CDR2 FYNNEI. The CDR3 loop spans 14 amino acids. V was pared by 4 bases and J by 6 bases, with 7 bases of the junction left unmatched. Here the CDR3 DNA reads TGTGCCAGCAGTGCGGGACAGGGTAGTGTCGAGCAGTACTTC. Its protein is CASSAGQGSVEQYF.

This clone was seen just once. This chain connects TRBV10-3 to TRBJ2-5; TRBD2 aligns across 10 bases. In germline, CDR1 is ENHRY, CDR2 SYGVKD. The V segment lost 4 bases and the J segment 7 bases; nucleotides outside the gene matches: 9. The CDR3 loop spans 15 amino acids. CDR3 in amino acids: CAISVEAGGSPTQYF. The DNA of the CDR3 is TGTGCCATCAGTGTAGAAGCGGGGGGGTCTCCGACCCAGTACTTC.

The chain combines TRBV18 with TRBJ1-3, with TRBD1 identical over 7 bases. In germline, CDR1 is KGHSH, CDR2 LQKENI. The length of the CDR3 is 16 residues. V dropped 3 bases and J dropped 0; count of bases not matched to a gene: 5. Written as DNA, the CDR3 is TGTGCCAGCTCACCTACTCAGGGGGTCTCTGGAAACACCATATATTTT. This translates into CASSPTQGVSGNTIYF.

This clone was observed once. The chain is built from TRBV27 and TRBJ1-2, with D maybe TRBD1 (5 bases). This CDR3 has 13 amino acids. Trimming stripped 3 bases from V and 5 bases from J, with 10 bases between. Germline values: CDR1 MNHEY, CDR2 SMNVEV (reference sequence). Here the CDR3 reads CASSFGQEYGYTF. The CDR3 DNA is TGTGCCAGCAGTTTCGGACAAGAATATGGCTACACCTTC.

The rearrangement uses TRBV19 and TRBJ2-7, with 8 bases aligning to TRBD1. V lost 8 bases to trimming and J lost 5 bases; unmatched junction nucleotides: 8. CDR3 size: 13 residues. Looked up from germline, CDR1 is LNHDA and CDR2 is SQIVND (reference sequence). The chain's CDR3 is CASYYGQGNEQYF. Written as DNA, the CDR3 is TGTGCCAGTTACTATGGACAGGGTAACGAGCAGTACTTC.

V and J are TRBV19 and TRBJ1-3; 8 bases align to TRBD1. Germline CDR1 is LNHDA and CDR2 is SQIVND (reference sequence). This CDR3 has 14 amino acids. Trimming removed 8 bases from V and 0 bases from J; junction bases left unmatched: 3. The CDR3 protein is CASEDRGSGNTIYF. CDR3 in DNA: TGTGCCAGTGAAGACAGGGGCTCTGGAAACACCATATATTTT.

V and J are TRBV9 and TRBJ2-3; 8 bases line up with TRBD1. This CDR3 region has 15 residues. In germline, CDR1 is SGDLS, CDR2 YYNGEE. The V and J ends lost 0 bases and 6 bases, in that order; junction bases with no gene match: 6. CDR3 nucleotides: TGTGCCAGCAGCGTAGAAGGACAGGGTGGCGATACGCAGTATTTT. The encoded protein is CASSVEGQGGDTQYF.

The V gene is TRBV7-2, the J gene TRBJ2-5; D possibly corresponds to TRBD2 (5 bases). V was cut by 3 bases and J by 5 bases, with 16 bases left in between. Germline V CDR1 and CDR2: SGHTA, FQGNSA. CDR3 length: 15 amino acids. The CDR3 region is CASSFRLPAIETQYF. CDR3 nucleotide sequence: TGTGCCAGCAGCTTCCGACTACCCGCAATCGAGACCCAGTACTTC.

Here the CDR3 reads CASSTSRGPLHF. CDR3 nucleotides: TGTGCCAGCAGTACAAGCCGGGGGCCCCTCCACTTT. The chain recombines TRBV7-2 with TRBJ1-6, with TRBD1 as a possible D gene (5 bases). Germline CDR1 SGHTA, CDR2 FQGNSA. Trimming removed 6 bases from V and 13 bases from J, with 13 bases in between. CDR3 length: 12 residues.

The V call is TRBV7-8, the J call TRBJ1-2; weak D call: TRBD1 (5 bases). With 8 bases removed from V and 2 bases from J, the gap between germline ends came to 12 bases. CDR3 length: 13 amino acids. Germline V gene sequence: CDR1 SGHVS, CDR2 FQNEAQ. The CDR3 loop reads CASAQGANYGYTF. CDR3 DNA sequence: TGTGCCAGCGCGCAAGGGGCGAACTATGGCTACACCTTC.